A single TCR beta chain is shown here with its context. Authors' methods: How many nucleated cells were present was estimated from reference gene primer amplification. The assay was immunoSEQ multiplex PCR, and TCRdb's table has in-frame clones only and misses some. That table gives V, J and clone size, and the DNA gave D and trimming. The profile shows roughly 160,000 clones, approximately 86% of them singletons. These data come from a study of blood T cell repertoires in COVID-19. Study context: COVID-19 samples from acute and convalescent phases originated in the United States, Italy and Spain. PBMCs, B-cell-depleted T cells, or T cells were the source of the cDNA or gDNA that made up the material.

Trimming took off 5 bases at V and 0 bases at J, with 12 bases between the two ends. The germline V gene encodes CDR1 SGHRS and CDR2 YFSETQ. The CDR3 consists of 15 residues. The chain carries TRBV5-1 and TRBJ2-1; tentative D call: TRBD2 (5 bases). This TCR derives from a man younger than 30 with acute or convalescent COVID-19. Input material: peripheral blood. CDR3 nucleotides: TGCGCCAGCAGGAGGGCGGCGGGCTCCTACAATGAGCAGTTCTTC. This encodes CASRRAAGSYNEQFF.